This TCR beta chain was identified during a study of STAT5B mutations in CD4+ large granular lymphocyte leukemia. General study results and limits: Without putative leukemic clones, patient CD4-sorted repertoires remained more clonal than healthy CD4+ repertoires. 8/27 top patient clones versus 2/35 control clones were TRBV06-family.

About this clone itself: Antigen: not known.

Authors' analysis steps: A productive frequency of 2.59 x 10-5 was the lowest detectable. Sequencing was performed with immunoSEQ multiplex PCR; in TCRdb, only in-frame clones are kept and a portion is missing. V and J calls and clone size come straight from that table; D and trimming were deduced from the DNA. The table includes about 37,000 clones, 55% to 80% detected once. The CDR3 sequence is 14 residues long. The sequenced material came from CD4+ T cells from blood buffy coats. The chain uses TRBV12-2 and TRBJ1-5. TRBV12-2 is deemed a pseudogene. The receptor comes from a human donor in good health. CDR3 DNA sequence: TGTGCAAGTCGCCCCGATCAGCGCAATCAGCCCCAGCATTTT. Translation: CASRPDQRNQPQHF.